The subject of this entry is one TCR beta chain. V was trimmed by 6 bases and J by 11 bases, leaving 22 bases between them. The germline gives CDR1 MNHEY, CDR2 SMNVEV (reference sequence). This CDR3 spans 14 amino acids. This entry belongs to a study of cytomegalovirus exposure and HLA in healthy donors. TCRdb's copy holds only in-frame clones and misses some; the assay was immunoSEQ multiplex PCR. The sample lists more than 95,000 clones; roughly 89% were seen once. The chain joins TRBV27 to TRBJ1-1; weak D call: TRBD1 (5 bases). This receptor was taken from a woman aged 18-29 years in good health and CMV-seronegative. Material for sequencing was PBMCs. CDR3 DNA: TGTGCCAGCAGACCCGACCAGGGAAAGATCCTCGCTTTCTTT. Encoded protein: CASRPDQGKILAFF.